This T cell receptor (beta chain) was sequenced in a study of graft-versus-host responses after intestinal transplantation. At the level of the study: Induction using anti-thymocyte globulin, followed by tacrolimus and steroids for approximately 3 years, was given to all recipients.

With respect to this clone: Its antigen is not known.

The method was immunoSEQ multiplex PCR; TCRdb's version includes in-frame clones alone and lacks a portion of them. The data contain more than 75,000 clones, around 93% of them singletons. After removal of 4 bases from V and 1 base from J, the junction contained 3 bases not matched to a gene. Per germline, CDR1 SGHRS and CDR2 YFSETQ. CDR3 length equals 14 residues. Points from the study as a whole: Peak GvH clone levels in circulation were associated with early post-transplant HvG declines. GvH clonotypes were identified within recipient marrow, with a subset emerging first in ileum or blood.

The chain recombines TRBV5-1 with TRBJ1-1; 8 bases agree with TRBD1. The clonotype originates from a human donor who was the organ donor for an intestinal transplant. This material consisted of unstimulated CD4+ T cells sorted from spleen or lymph node cells, taken before transplant. The CDR3 DNA reads as TGCGCCAGCAGCCGCGGACAGGGGAACACTGAAGCTTTCTTT. It is translated as CASSRGQGNTEAFF.